These 8 T cell receptor beta chains were all obtained from the same sample, sequenced in a study of control samples from healthy donors and cancer patients. Method: immunoSEQ multiplex PCR; TCRdb's copy keeps in-frame clones and lacks some. The sample contains tens of thousands of clones, around 80% of which appear only once. Specimen: blood. These receptors all stem from a man in his 60s in good health.

The chain employs TRBV6-6 and TRBJ1-1; 10 nucleotides line up with TRBD1. Germline trimming cut 2 bases from V and 7 bases from J; bases unmatched to any gene: 4. The CDR3 runs to 14 residues. Looked up from germline, CDR1 is MNHNY and CDR2 is SVGAGI (reference sequence). The CDR3 DNA reads as TGTGCCAGCAGTTACCGCGGACAGGGGGGTGAAGCTTTCTTT. It translates to CASSYRGQGGEAFF.

The chain has TRBV3-1 (or the pseudogene TRBV3-2) and TRBJ1-2; 10 bases map to TRBD1. This CDR3 has 15 amino acids. Looked up from germline, CDR1 is LGHDT and CDR2 is YNNKEL (reference sequence). The V and J ends lost 4 bases and 2 bases, in that order; junction bases with no gene match: 4. The CDR3 protein is CASSPRQGANYGYTF. Here the CDR3 DNA reads TGTGCCAGCAGCCCACGACAGGGGGCGAACTATGGCTACACCTTC.

The chain carries TRBV28 and TRBJ2-4, with D unresolved. The CDR3 length is 13 residues. Per the germline V gene, CDR1 is MDHEN and CDR2 is SYDVKM. Trimming shortened V by 1 base and J by 8 bases, and 9 bases separated the two germline ends. CDR3 in amino acids: CASSLLARDIQYF. In DNA, the CDR3 is TGTGCCAGCAGTTTATTAGCACGGGACATTCAGTACTTC. Based on the CDR3 plus reference TRBV28 and TRBJ2-4, the full variable domain is DVKVTQSSRYLVKRTGEKVFLECVQDMDHENMFWYRQDPGLGLRLIYFSYDVKMKEKGDIPEGYSVSREKKERFSLILESASTNQTSMYLCASSLLARDIQYFGAGTRLSVL.

In nucleotides, the CDR3 is TGTGCCAGCAGCTTATACTCTGGGGCCGGGGAGCTGTTTTTT. This gives the protein CASSLYSGAGELFF. The chain has TRBV7-9 and TRBJ2-2; D call uncertain. V dropped 2 bases and J dropped 6 bases, with 10 bases sitting between them. Germline V gives CDR1 SEHNR, CDR2 FQNEAQ (reference sequence). The CDR3 has 14 residues.

V gene TRBV5-4 combines with J gene TRBJ1-1; D gene unclear. V was shortened by 3 bases and J by 2 bases, with 14 bases between the two germline ends. Germline CDR1 is SGHNT and CDR2 is YYREEE (reference sequence). The CDR3 has 15 amino acids. The CDR3 protein is CASSSLAYYNTEAFF. In DNA form, the CDR3 reads TGTGCCAGCAGCTCGCTGGCCTACTATAACACTGAAGCTTTCTTT.

The J gene is TRBJ2-1, the V gene TRBV7-8, with 7 bases fitting TRBD2. J gave up 4 bases and V 2 bases, and 5 bases lay outside the gene matches. The germline CDR1 and CDR2 sequences are SGHVS and FQNEAQ. The CDR3 contains 15 residues. The CDR3 sequence: CASSLKAGAYNEQFF. The CDR3 region has the DNA TGTGCCAGCAGCTTAAAGGCGGGAGCATACAATGAGCAGTTCTTC.

This chain joins TRBV6-2 or TRBV6-3 and TRBJ1-1; a possible D gene is TRBD1 (6 bases). Per germline, CDR1 MNHEY and CDR2 SVGEGT. The V and J ends lost 5 bases and 6 bases respectively, with 13 bases between them. This CDR3 has 13 amino acids. Here the CDR3 reads CASSKPRGPEAFF. The CDR3, as DNA: TGTGCCAGCAGTAAACCTCGGGGGCCTGAAGCTTTCTTT.

The sample holds one count of this clone. The J gene is TRBJ1-1, the V gene TRBV3-1 (or the pseudogene TRBV3-2), with D possibly being TRBD1 (5 bases). Deletions cut 4 bases from V and 5 bases from J, with 11 bases between. The CDR3 sequence is 13 residues long. Germline V gives CDR1 LGHDT, CDR2 YNNKEL (reference sequence). The CDR3 region is CASSPQGITEAFF. In nucleotides, the CDR3 is TGTGCCAGCAGCCCCCAGGGTATAACTGAAGCTTTCTTT.